The next 27 T cell receptor beta chains were all read from a single sample in a study of CD8 T cells in Susac syndrome. RNA totalling roughly 0.5 to 1 ug underwent reverse transcription with random hexamers. TCRdb itself ran the immunoSEQ multiplex PCR reads through MiXCR, one entry per CDR3 protein. The profile shows under 200,000 distinct CDR3 sequences, around 95% of them singletons. The sequenced sample consisted of CD8+ T cells from PBMCs. The receptors come from a human donor with Susac syndrome.

This clonotype occurred once. This chain uses TRBV19 with TRBJ2-1; unclear D gene. The germline gives CDR1 LNHDA, CDR2 SQIVND (reference sequence). The V gene lost 6 bases and the J gene lost 1 base, with 10 bases spanning the gap. The CDR3 is 14 residues long. CDR3 nucleotides: TGTGCCAGTAGCATTGACGGGTCCTACAATGAGCAGTTCTTC. Its translation: CASSIDGSYNEQFF.

The sample holds one count of this clonotype. The V call is TRBV20-1, the J call TRBJ2-7; 7 nucleotides line up with TRBD2. The CDR3 extends over 13 amino acids. Germline CDR1 DFQATT, CDR2 SNEGSKA (reference sequence). The trim removed 5 bases at V and 1 base at J, leaving 5 bases unmatched. The CDR3 spells CSAFSGKSYEQYF. The CDR3 DNA reads as TGCAGTGCTTTCAGCGGGAAGTCCTACGAGCAGTACTTC.

The rearrangement uses TRBV7-8 and TRBJ1-2, with unresolved D. The length of the CDR3 is 12 residues. Trimming shortened V by 1 base and J by 6 bases, and 6 bases separated the two germline ends. The germline gives CDR1 SGHVS, CDR2 FQNEAQ. CDR3: CASSLVPDGYTF. CDR3 in DNA: TGTGCCAGCAGCTTAGTACCAGATGGCTACACCTTC. The whole variable domain, filled in from reference TRBV7-8 and TRBJ1-2, reads GAGVSQSPRYKVAKRGQDVALRCDPISGHVSLFWYQQALGQGPEFLTYFQNEAQLDKSGLPSDRFFAERPEGSVSTLKIQRTQQEDSAVYLCASSLVPDGYTFGSGTRLTVV.

The rearrangement links TRBV7-9 to TRBJ2-7; no firm D call. The germline V gene has CDR1 SEHNR and CDR2 FQNEAQ (reference sequence). Deletions cut 5 bases from V and 3 bases from J, with 8 bases between. The length of the CDR3 is 12 residues. CDR3 protein: CASSQPNYEQYF. The CDR3 DNA sequence: TGTGCCAGCAGCCAACCTAACTACGAGCAGTACTTC.

The V and J genes are TRBV9 and TRBJ2-3; no clear D gene. This CDR3 comprises 13 residues. Germline CDR1 is SGDLS and CDR2 is YYNGEE. V shed 4 bases and J shed 1 base, with 7 bases lying between them. CDR3 nucleotide sequence: TGTGCCAGCAGCTCCTATGGCACAGATACGCAGTATTTT. Translating it yields CASSSYGTDTQYF.

The V gene is TRBV11-3, the J gene TRBJ2-3; weak D call: TRBD2 (6 bases). The V gene's germline CDR1 is SGHNT and CDR2 YENEEA. V was trimmed by 0 bases and J by 2 bases, leaving 9 bases between them. The CDR3 consists of 15 residues. This chain's CDR3 is CASSLDADYTDTQYF. CDR3 DNA sequence: TGTGCCAGCAGCTTAGATGCGGACTACACAGATACGCAGTATTTT.

The rearrangement joins TRBV4-1 to TRBJ2-5, with unresolved D. The V and J ends lost 0 bases and 5 bases respectively, with 10 bases between them. This CDR3 comprises 14 residues. CDR1 and CDR2 from the germline V gene are MGHRA and YSYEKL. CDR3 in amino acids: CASSQDDSRETQYF. CDR3 nucleotides: TGCGCCAGCAGCCAAGATGATTCCAGGGAGACCCAGTACTTC.

The V gene is TRBV6-5, the J gene TRBJ1-6; D remains unclear. The CDR3 covers 13 residues. CDR1 MNHEY and CDR2 SVGAGI come from the germline V gene. The V gene lost 0 bases and the J gene lost 10 bases, with 7 bases spanning the gap. CDR3 sequence (DNA): TGTGCCAGCAGTTACTCGTTCAACTCACCCCTCCACTTT. As protein: CASSYSFNSPLHF.

The sample holds one count of this clonotype. The chain couples TRBV7-2 to TRBJ2-5, with D perhaps matching TRBD1 (5 bases). This CDR3 contains 14 residues. In germline, CDR1 is SGHTA, CDR2 FQGNSA. Trimming left V 1 base short and J 6 bases short, with 12 bases between. The CDR3 sequence is CASSLGGQGQTQYF. The CDR3, as DNA: TGTGCCAGCAGCTTAGGTGGACAAGGCCAGACCCAGTACTTC.

This chain connects TRBV4-1 to TRBJ2-7, with 7 bases fitting TRBD1. The CDR3 is 15 amino acids. Germline trimming cut 0 bases from V and 5 bases from J; bases unmatched to any gene: 7. The germline V gene encodes CDR1 MGHRA and CDR2 YSYEKL. The CDR3 region has the DNA TGCGCCAGCAGCCAAGATTTTAACAGGGGAAACGAGCAGTACTTC. Amino acids: CASSQDFNRGNEQYF.

The CDR3 DNA follows: TGTGCCTATGCCCCGGGGAGCTATGGCTACACCTTC. Translating it yields CAYAPGSYGYTF. The chain uses TRBV30 and TRBJ1-2, with D uncertain. The length of the CDR3 is 12 residues. Germline CDR1 and CDR2: GTSNPN and SVGIG (reference sequence). Trimming cost V 7 bases and J 4 bases, with 13 bases left between them.

V and J are TRBV6-4 and TRBJ1-3, with TRBD1 as a possible D gene (5 bases). V was pared by 8 bases and J by 0 bases, with 14 bases between. CDR3 size: 15 residues. The germline V gene has CDR1 MRHNA and CDR2 SNTAGT. Written as DNA, the CDR3 is TGTGCCAGCGGACAAAGGGCGCACTCTGGAAACACCATATATTTT. Translating it yields CASGQRAHSGNTIYF.

The chain employs TRBV6-5 and TRBJ1-1; D not resolved. The length of the CDR3 is 15 residues. V was shortened by 0 bases and J by 4 bases, with 12 bases between the two germline ends. Germline values: CDR1 MNHEY, CDR2 SVGAGI. CDR3 coding DNA: TGTGCCAGCAGTTACTCTGGGCGTATCGGCACTGAAGCTTTCTTT. This encodes CASSYSGRIGTEAFF.

The gene calls are TRBV3-1 and TRBJ2-2; D is unclear. From germline, CDR1 is LGHDT and CDR2 YNNKEL (reference sequence). V was trimmed by 1 base and J by 4 bases, leaving 7 bases between them. The CDR3 length is 14 residues. Written as DNA, the CDR3 is TGTGCCAGCAGCCAAGTGGTTAGCACCGGGGAGCTGTTTTTT. Residues: CASSQVVSTGELFF.

The rearrangement joins TRBV27 to TRBJ2-7; D uncertain. The V gene's germline CDR1 is MNHEY and CDR2 SMNVEV (reference sequence). V was trimmed by 3 bases and J by 5 bases, leaving 11 bases between them. This CDR3 spans 13 amino acids. DNA of the CDR3: TGTGCCAGCAGTTTTCTTAGAAGCGACGAGCAGTACTTC. This translates into CASSFLRSDEQYF.

The J gene is TRBJ2-7, the V gene TRBV14; D gene unclear. Trimming left V 1 base short and J 0 bases short, with 7 bases between. The CDR3 contains 14 residues. CDR1 is SGHDN, CDR2 FVKESK, per germline. CDR3 coding DNA: TGTGCCAGCAGCCAAGGGCACAGCTCCTACGAGCAGTACTTC. Translated, it gives CASSQGHSSYEQYF.

This clonotype has a single count. The chain carries TRBV13 and TRBJ1-1; D possibly corresponds to TRBD1 (6 bases). Germline CDR1 is PRHDT and CDR2 is FYEKMQ (reference sequence). This CDR3 comprises 14 residues. Trimming left V 6 bases short and J 2 bases short, with 13 bases between. CDR3 loop: CASSSTGTNTEAFF. In nucleotides, the CDR3 is TGTGCCAGCAGTTCGACAGGCACCAACACTGAAGCTTTCTTT.

The rearrangement links TRBV27 to TRBJ2-1, with 12 nucleotides matching TRBD2. Germline trimming cut 5 bases from V and 2 bases from J; bases unmatched to any gene: 1. The CDR3 totals 15 residues. Germline lookup yields CDR1 MNHEY and CDR2 SMNVEV (reference sequence). CDR3 nucleotide sequence: TGTGCCAGCAGTCCTAGCGGGAGGGCCTACAATGAGCAGTTCTTC. Amino acids: CASSPSGRAYNEQFF.

The rearrangement joins TRBV4-1 to TRBJ2-1; TRBD2 matches 9 bases. Germline lookup yields CDR1 MGHRA and CDR2 YSYEKL. Trimming cost V 11 bases and J 8 bases; bases outside gene matches: 10. This CDR3 is built from 13 residues. Here the CDR3 reads CAAGQREVDEQFF. CDR3 in DNA: TGCGCCGCCGGCCAGCGGGAGGTGGATGAGCAGTTCTTC.

The gene calls are TRBV19 and TRBJ1-5; no clear D gene. The V gene lost 3 bases and the J gene lost 1 base, with 4 bases spanning the gap. This CDR3 contains 13 residues. The germline V gene encodes CDR1 LNHDA and CDR2 SQIVND (reference sequence). In DNA form, the CDR3 reads TGTGCCAGTAGTATTAAGAGCAATCAGCCCCAGCATTTT. Translation gives CASSIKSNQPQHF.

The chain links TRBV5-6 to TRBJ1-4, with unresolved D. This CDR3 is 12 amino acids long. V lost 0 bases and J lost 10, with 7 bases in between. Germline lookup yields CDR1 SGHDT and CDR2 YYEEEE. DNA for the CDR3: TGTGCCAGCAGCTTGGAAGGGAGAAAACTGTTTTTT. Amino acids: CASSLEGRKLFF.

This clonotype has only a few counts. The chain joins TRBV7-9 to TRBJ1-1; D is unresolved. CDR1 is SEHNR, CDR2 FQNEAQ, per germline (reference sequence). V gave up 5 bases and J gave up 1 base, with 8 bases separating them. The CDR3 runs 13 residues. CDR3 in DNA: TGTGCCAGCAGCCGACAAGAGAACACTGAAGCTTTCTTT. It translates to CASSRQENTEAFF.

The rearrangement joins TRBV25-1 to TRBJ1-2; the match to TRBD1 covers 10 bases. Germline-derived CDR1 and CDR2 are MGHDK and SYGVNS. After removal of 4 bases from V and 7 bases from J, the junction contained 6 bases not matched to a gene. This CDR3 is 14 amino acids long. The CDR3 nucleotides are TGTGCCAGCAGTGTCGGGACAGGGGTCGCTGGCTACACCTTC. Amino acids: CASSVGTGVAGYTF.

This chain uses TRBV28 with TRBJ1-1; perhaps TRBD1 as D (6 bases). The CDR3 consists of 15 residues. CDR1 MDHEN and CDR2 SYDVKM come from the germline V gene. V was trimmed by 4 bases and J by 10 bases, leaving 22 bases between them. CDR3 bases: TGTGCCAGCAGTTCCCCCGGCGGGGGGGCATCGATAGCTTTCTTT. This codes for CASSSPGGGASIAFF.

The chain couples TRBV4-1 to TRBJ1-2; no reliable D call. The CDR3 totals 16 residues. Germline V gene lookup returns CDR1 MGHRA and CDR2 YSYEKL. V lost 3 bases and J lost 0, with 14 bases in between. As DNA, the CDR3 is TGCGCCAGCAGCCAGACCGCGCCCAGGACTAACTATGGCTACACCTTC. Translation gives CASSQTAPRTNYGYTF.

This clonotype has just one count. The chain links TRBV5-1 to TRBJ2-1, with TRBD2 as a possible D gene (6 bases). V was clipped by 2 bases and J by 1 base, with 13 bases between them. From germline, CDR1 is SGHRS and CDR2 YFSETQ. This CDR3 has 16 residues. This chain's CDR3 is CASSLDQGGSYNEQFF. The CDR3 DNA sequence: TGCGCCAGCAGCTTAGATCAGGGAGGATCCTACAATGAGCAGTTCTTC. The full variable domain, with the rest looked up from reference TRBV5-1 and TRBJ2-1, is KAGVTQTPRYLIKTRGQQVTLSCSPISGHRSVSWYQQTPGQGLQFLFEYFSETQRNKGNFPGRFSGRQFSNSRSEMNVSTLELGDSALYLCASSLDQGGSYNEQFFGPGTRLTVL.

This rearrangement joins TRBV28 to TRBJ1-1; D call uncertain. V lost 4 bases and J lost 4, with 4 bases in between. Germline lookup yields CDR1 MDHEN and CDR2 SYDVKM. CDR3 size: 11 residues. The CDR3 coding sequence is TGTGCCAGCAGTTCCGGCACTGAAGCTTTCTTT. This encodes CASSSGTEAFF.